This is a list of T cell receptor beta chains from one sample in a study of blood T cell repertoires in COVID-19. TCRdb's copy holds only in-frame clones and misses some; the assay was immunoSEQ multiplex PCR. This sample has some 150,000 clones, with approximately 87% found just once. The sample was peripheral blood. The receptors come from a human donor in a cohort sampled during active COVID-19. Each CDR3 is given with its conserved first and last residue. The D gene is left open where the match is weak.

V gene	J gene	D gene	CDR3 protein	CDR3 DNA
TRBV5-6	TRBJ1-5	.	CASSLGPTGNYQPQHF	TGTGCCAGCAGCTTAGGCCCGACAGGCAACTATCAGCCCCAGCATTTT
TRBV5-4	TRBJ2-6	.	CASSFSRVDIRSLGANVLTF	TGTGCCAGCAGCTTTAGTCGCGTGGACATAAGGTCCCTTGGGGCCAACGTCCTGACTTTC
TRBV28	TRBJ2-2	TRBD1	CASSRTGPRTGELFF	TGTGCCAGCAGTCGGACAGGTCCGAGAACCGGGGAGCTGTTTTTT
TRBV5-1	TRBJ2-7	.	CASSLRQGTIYEQYF	TGCGCCAGCAGCCTAAGACAGGGGACTATCTACGAGCAGTACTTC
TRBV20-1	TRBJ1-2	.	CSVSGNYGYTF	TGCAGTGTGTCAGGGAACTATGGCTACACCTTC
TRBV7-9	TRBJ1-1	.	CASSLAGQNTEAFF	TGTGCCAGCAGCTTAGCGGGACAGAACACTGAAGCTTTCTTT
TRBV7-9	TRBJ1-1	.	CASSFFRGRAEAFF	TGTGCCAGCAGCTTTTTCAGGGGAAGGGCTGAAGCTTTCTTT
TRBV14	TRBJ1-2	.	CASSQVGRGPNYGYTF	TGTGCCAGCAGCCAAGTGGGCCGTGGCCCGAACTATGGCTACACCTTC
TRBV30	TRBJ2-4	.	CACVEGSPAKNIQYF	TGTGCCTGCGTCGAGGGATCGCCGGCCAAAAACATTCAGTACTTC
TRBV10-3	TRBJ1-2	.	CAISGLEDGYTF	TGTGCCATCAGTGGGCTAGAGGATGGCTACACCTTC
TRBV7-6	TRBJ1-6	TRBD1	CASSGRTGRDSPLHF	TGTGCCAGCAGCGGACGGACAGGGAGGGATTCACCCCTCCACTTT
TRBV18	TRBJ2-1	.	CASSSTELEQFF	TGTGCCAGCTCATCAACAGAGCTGGAGCAGTTCTTC
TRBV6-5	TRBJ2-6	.	CASVQSGANVLTF	TGTGCCAGCGTACAATCTGGGGCCAACGTCCTGACTTTC
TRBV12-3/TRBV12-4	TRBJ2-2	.	CASMSTGELFF	TGTGCCAGCATGAGCACCGGGGAGCTGTTTTTT